Each of the 11 T cell receptor beta chains below was sequenced from the same sample in a study of T-cell memory formation after mild COVID-19. TCRdb recomputed calls from the 5' RACE reads with MiXCR, one row per CDR3 protein. This sample has under 300,000 distinct CDR3 sequences, with roughly 9.4% found just once. Sequenced: PBMCs or a T cell subset sorted from them (not recorded which). These receptors were collected from a man younger than 35 who had mild COVID-19 (a few samples of this study predate the infection). Cell type and time point are not known.

The chain links TRBV5-1 to TRBJ2-5; TRBD2 aligns across 11 bases. The CDR3 runs to 16 residues. Germline-derived CDR1 and CDR2 are SGHRS and YFSETQ. The V segment lost 5 bases and the J segment 2 bases; nucleotides outside the gene matches: 8. CDR3 loop: CASRISGGAVQETQYF. The DNA of the CDR3 is TGCGCCAGCAGAATTAGCGGGGGGGCCGTTCAAGAGACCCAGTACTTC.

The gene calls are TRBV20-1 and TRBJ2-7; 10 nucleotides align to TRBD2. CDR3 length equals 13 residues. With V trimmed by 4 bases and J by 7 bases, 7 bases remained unmatched. Germline CDR1 reads DFQATT; CDR2 reads SNEGSKA (reference sequence). CDR3 sequence: CSAIAGGSREQYF. CDR3 nucleotide sequence: TGCAGTGCTATAGCGGGGGGAAGTCGTGAGCAGTACTTC.

Only a few counts were recorded for this clonotype. CDR3 protein: CASSYRERNYGYTF. In nucleotides, the CDR3 is TGTGCCAGCAGTTACCGGGAACGAAACTATGGCTACACCTTC. The chain couples TRBV6-5 to TRBJ1-2; D not certain. The CDR3 is 14 amino acids. Deletions cut 2 bases from V and 2 bases from J, with 9 bases between. CDR1 and CDR2 (germline): MNHEY, SVGAGI.

The J gene is TRBJ2-6, the V gene TRBV7-9; D not resolved. Germline loops: CDR1 SEHNR, CDR2 FQNEAQ (reference sequence). The CDR3 totals 16 residues. The V gene lost 5 bases and the J gene lost 2 bases, with 13 bases spanning the gap. CDR3 DNA sequence: TGTGCCAGCAGCCACGTTACAAACCCTGGGGCCAACGTCCTGACTTTC. Protein: CASSHVTNPGANVLTF. The full variable domain, in which reference TRBV7-9 and TRBJ2-6 provide the parts outside the CDR3, is DTGVSQNPRHKITKRGQNVTFRCDPISEHNRLYWYRQTLGQGPEFLTYFQNEAQLEKSRLLSDRFSAERPKGSFSTLEIQRTEQGDSAMYLCASSHVTNPGANVLTFGAGSRLTVL.

This clonotype was seen a few times. The chain joins TRBV11-2 to TRBJ2-7; 10 positions agree with TRBD1. Trimming took 5 bases from V and 6 from J; bases not matched to a gene: 10. The length of the CDR3 is 15 residues. The germline gives CDR1 SGHAT, CDR2 FQNNGV. The CDR3 nucleotides are TGTGCCAGCAGCGCCCGGGACAGGGGCTTCATCGAGCAGTACGTC. Protein: CASSARDRGFIEQYV.

A few counts support this clonotype. V is TRBV25-1 and J is TRBJ2-1; TRBD2 might be the D (6 bases). This CDR3 spans 14 amino acids. The V gene lost 8 bases and the J gene lost 9 bases, with 20 bases spanning the gap. Germline V CDR1 and CDR2: MGHDK, SYGVNS. The CDR3 nucleotides read TGTGCCAGCGGAGGGTGGGGCGGAGGTAGTGAGCAGTTCTTC. Protein sequence: CASGGWGGGSEQFF.

This chain connects TRBV9 to TRBJ1-4, with a possible D match to TRBD1 (5 bases). The V end was cut by 5 bases, the J end by 7 bases, with 15 bases between. The CDR3 consists of 14 residues. Germline V gene data show CDR1 as SGDLS and CDR2 as YYNGEE. The CDR3 nucleotides read TGTGCCAGCAGTGAGACAGTATCGGGTGAAAAACTGTTTTTT. This encodes CASSETVSGEKLFF.

The V and J genes are TRBV20-1 and TRBJ2-1, with D unresolved. V lost 0 bases, J lost 0 bases, and 12 bases lay in between. CDR3 size: 16 residues. CDR1 is DFQATT, CDR2 SNEGSKA, per germline (reference sequence). For the CDR3, the DNA is TGCAGTGCTAGAGATCCGGGCACGATCTCCTACAATGAGCAGTTCTTC. Protein sequence: CSARDPGTISYNEQFF.

This clonotype turned up a few times. The V gene is TRBV20-1, the J gene TRBJ1-2; D ambiguous. Germline CDR1 is DFQATT and CDR2 is SNEGSKA (reference sequence). Between the trimmed V and J ends, which lost 5 bases and 5 bases, there was a span of 9 bases. The CDR3 is made up of 11 amino acids. The CDR3 nucleotides are TGCAGTGCTCCTCAGGAGTATGGCTACACCTTC. Translation: CSAPQEYGYTF.

Only a few counts were recorded for this clonotype. The rearrangement joins TRBV7-2 to TRBJ2-3; 9 bases agree with TRBD2. The CDR3 extends over 16 amino acids. Per the germline V gene, CDR1 is SGHTA and CDR2 is FQGNSA. The junction had 16 bases not matched to a gene; V was cut back by 10 bases and J by 5 bases. The CDR3 DNA reads as TGTGCCACCGAAGGAGCTAGCGGGGCCCCCGGAGATACGCAGTATTTT. Its protein is CATEGASGAPGDTQYF. The complete variable domain, with remaining parts taken from reference TRBV7-2 and TRBJ2-3, reads GAGVSQSPSNKVTEKGKDVELRCDPISGHTALYWYRQSLGQGLEFLIYFQGNSAPDKSGLPSDRFSAERTGGSVSTLTIQRTQQEDSAVYLCATEGASGAPGDTQYFGPGTRLTVL.

The chain combines TRBV20-1 with TRBJ2-1; D is unresolved. Between the trimmed V and J ends, which lost 6 bases and 8 bases, there was a span of 2 bases. CDR3 size: 8 residues. Germline CDR1 reads DFQATT; CDR2 reads SNEGSKA (reference sequence). The CDR3 sequence: CSAYEQFF. CDR3 DNA: TGCAGTGCCTATGAGCAGTTCTTC.